The 5 T cell receptor beta chains reported below all come from one sample, sequenced in a study of shared clonotypes between healthy human individuals. Terminally differentiated effector memory CD45RA+ cells were left out of the naive CD8 fraction, which was CD45RO-negative and positively selected for CCR7. The data were produced by immunoSEQ multiplex PCR, yet TCRdb's version contains in-frame clones alone and is incomplete. This repertoire shows about 2,200,000 clones, about 93% found once; its top ten account for under 2%. The source material was naive CD8+ T cells from PBMCs. These receptors were taken from a man between 18 and 29 years old in good health. Some clones in this sample may be carry-over from other donors' samples.

For the CDR3, the DNA is TGTGCCAGCATTAAACCGGAGCTGATGTACAATGAGCAGTTCTTC. Protein sequence: CASIKPELMYNEQFF. The rearrangement links TRBV28 to TRBJ2-1; D gene ambiguous. CDR3 length: 15 amino acids. Trimming shortened V by 7 bases and J by 4 bases, and 17 bases separated the two germline ends. Germline V lookup: CDR1 MDHEN, CDR2 SYDVKM. The variable domain in full, with the rest retrieved from reference TRBV28 and TRBJ2-1, is DVKVTQSSRYLVKRTGEKVFLECVQDMDHENMFWYRQDPGLGLRLIYFSYDVKMKEKGDIPEGYSVSREKKERFSLILESASTNQTSMYLCASIKPELMYNEQFFGPGTRLTVL.

This sequence joins TRBV10-3 and TRBJ1-1, with unresolved D. This CDR3 contains 15 residues. V shed 0 bases and J shed 2 bases, with 10 bases lying between them. Germline V gene lookup returns CDR1 ENHRY and CDR2 SYGVKD. The CDR3 loop is CAISESEPGNTEAFF. In nucleotides, the CDR3 is TGTGCCATCAGTGAGTCAGAACCGGGCAACACTGAAGCTTTCTTT.

The V call is TRBV27, the J call TRBJ1-1; D is unclear. V dropped 0 bases and J dropped 0 bases, with 8 bases sitting between them. Germline V gives CDR1 MNHEY, CDR2 SMNVEV (reference sequence). This CDR3 comprises 15 residues. CDR3 sequence: CASSLSPRLNTEAFF. The CDR3 coding sequence is TGTGCCAGCAGTTTATCGCCACGCCTGAACACTGAAGCTTTCTTT.

This rearrangement joins TRBV19 to TRBJ2-3, with TRBD2 matching over 12 bases. Germline trimming cut 3 bases from V and 0 bases from J; bases unmatched to any gene: 1. The CDR3 totals 16 residues. Germline loops: CDR1 LNHDA, CDR2 SQIVND (reference sequence). CDR3 residues: CASSMGTSGSTDTQYF. In DNA, the CDR3 is TGTGCCAGTAGTATGGGGACTAGCGGGAGCACAGATACGCAGTATTTT. The full variable domain, rest sourced from reference TRBV19 and TRBJ2-3, is DGGITQSPKYLFRKEGQNVTLSCEQNLNHDAMYWYRQDPGQGLRLIYYSQIVNDFQKGDIAEGYSVSREKKESFPLTVTSAQKNPTAFYLCASSMGTSGSTDTQYFGPGTRLTVL.

This chain joins TRBV9 and TRBJ2-7, with D perhaps assigned TRBD1 or TRBD2 (5 bases each). Deletions cut 4 bases from V and 3 bases from J, with 20 bases between. Germline CDR1 and CDR2: SGDLS and YYNGEE. This CDR3 comprises 16 residues. In DNA, the CDR3 is TGTGCCAGCAGCTCGCCCCGGGACGGAACAAACTACGAGCAGTACTTC. Its protein product is CASSSPRDGTNYEQYF.